A selection of T cell receptor beta chains follows, all from one sample in a study of blood T cell repertoires in COVID-19. Libraries were prepared by immunoSEQ multiplex PCR; TCRdb keeps only in-frame clonotypes and omits some of them. The table has some 150,000 clones, more than 70% seen once. What was sequenced was peripheral blood. These receptor sequences come from a human donor in a cohort sampled during active COVID-19. The CDR3 runs from the conserved cysteine through the conserved F or W. A D gene is named only where the DNA matches it firmly.

>TRBV30|TRBJ1-1|NA
TGTGCCTGGAAGGCGCTGCGGGACACTGAAGCTTTCTTT
CAWKALRDTEAFF
>TRBV2|TRBJ1-3|NA
TGTGCCAGCAGATTCTCGACAGGTGGAAACACCATATATTTT
CASRFSTGGNTIYF
>TRBV6-2/TRBV6-3|TRBJ2-1|TRBD1
TGTGCCAGCAGTATTGACAGGGGCTATTACAATGAGCAGTTCTTC
CASSIDRGYYNEQFF
>TRBV11-1|TRBJ2-1|TRBD2
TGTGCCAGCAGCAAAGGGACTAGCGTGTTCAATGAGCAGTTCTTC
CASSKGTSVFNEQFF
>TRBV7-2|TRBJ2-5|TRBD2
TGTGCCAGCCAACCTTCCCGGGGGGGCCTGGAGGAGACCCAGTACTTC
CASQPSRGGLEETQYF
>TRBV6-6|TRBJ1-2|NA
TGTGCCAGCAGTCCTCCGTCATGGAGGGCAACTAACTATGGCTACACCTTC
CASSPPSWRATNYGYTF
>TRBV9|TRBJ2-1|NA
TGTGCCAGCAGCGAGCAGGACTACCTCAATGAGCAGTTCTTC
CASSEQDYLNEQFF
>TRBV11-2|TRBJ2-5|TRBD2
TGTGCCAGCAGCCCGGGACTAGCCCAAGAGACCCAGTACTTC
CASSPGLAQETQYF
>TRBV5-6|TRBJ1-3|TRBD1
TGTGCCAGCAGCTTGGTTCAGGGGGCACTTGCTGGAAACACCATATATTTT
CASSLVQGALAGNTIYF
>TRBV12-3/TRBV12-4|TRBJ2-7|NA
TGTGCCAGCGCCGCGGGTACCTACGAGCAGTACTTC
CASAAGTYEQYF
>TRBV11-2|TRBJ2-1|NA
TGTGCCAGCAGCTTTGAGAGGCCTGCCTACAATGAGCAGTTCTTC
CASSFERPAYNEQFF